The 26 T cell receptor beta chains below all came from one sample that was sequenced in a study of T-cell reconstitution after alpha-beta-depleted transplantation in children. The TCRbeta library was prepared with unique molecular identifiers. TCRdb re-analysed the PCR reads in MiXCR, keeping a single row per CDR3 protein. The sample shows about 350,000 distinct CDR3 sequences, around 15% of them seen only once. The sample here was PBMCs, mostly from graft donor cells, taken 360 days after TCRalphabeta/CD19-depleted stem cell transplant. These receptors originate from a male patient under 10 years old who had a stem cell transplant for acute lymphoblastic leukemia, so the T cells may come from the graft donor.

This clonotype turned up a few times. J is TRBJ2-5 and V is TRBV30; 7 bases align to TRBD1. CDR1 is GTSNPN, CDR2 SVGIG, per germline (reference sequence). V gave up 5 bases and J gave up 0 bases; unmatched junction bases: 0. This CDR3 comprises 12 residues. In DNA, the CDR3 is TGTGCCTGGGGACAGGACCAAGAGACCCAGTACTTC. It translates to CAWGQDQETQYF.

Only a few counts were recorded for this clonotype. V usage is TRBV7-2 and J usage is TRBJ2-7, with D possibly matching TRBD2 (5 bases). CDR3 size: 16 residues. Trimming removed 2 bases at V and 3 bases at J, with 17 bases between. The V gene's germline CDR1 is SGHTA and CDR2 FQGNSA. CDR3 sequence (DNA): TGTGCCAGCAGCTTAACTTGGACTCTTCCCCACTACGAGCAGTACTTC. The encoded protein is CASSLTWTLPHYEQYF. Full variable domain (remainder filled in from reference TRBV7-2 and TRBJ2-7): GAGVSQSPSNKVTEKGKDVELRCDPISGHTALYWYRQSLGQGLEFLIYFQGNSAPDKSGLPSDRFSAERTGGSVSTLTIQRTQQEDSAVYLCASSLTWTLPHYEQYFGPGTRLTVT.

The chain links TRBV6-5 to TRBJ2-7; 11 bases line up with TRBD2. With 2 bases clipped from V and 2 bases from J, the junction kept 8 bases outside the gene matches. The CDR3 covers 17 residues. CDR1 MNHEY and CDR2 SVGAGI come from the germline V gene. The CDR3 sequence: CASSYETSGRGAYEQYF. In nucleotides, the CDR3 is TGTGCCAGCAGTTACGAAACTAGCGGGAGAGGGGCCTACGAGCAGTACTTC.

The chain joins TRBV5-1 to TRBJ2-2; 9 positions match TRBD1. In germline, CDR1 is SGHRS, CDR2 YFSETQ. V gave up 0 bases and J gave up 3 bases; unmatched junction bases: 0. The CDR3 length is 15 residues. Here the CDR3 DNA reads TGCGCCAGCAGCTTGGGGGACAGGGACACCGGGGAGCTGTTTTTT. It encodes CASSLGDRDTGELFF.

This clonotype was detected ten times or more. A read error may account for a junction end that differs from germline. The chain combines TRBV11-1 with TRBJ2-2; D may match TRBD1 or TRBD2 (5 bases each). The germline V gene has CDR1 SGHAT and CDR2 FQDESV (reference sequence). The CDR3 is made up of 16 amino acids. CDR3 residues: CASCLGPTTVTGELFF. The CDR3 nucleotides are TGTGCCAGCTGCTTGGGACCCACAACTGTCACCGGGGAGCTGTTTTTT.

J is TRBJ2-1 and V is TRBV4-1, with 9 bases fitting TRBD2. Germline assignment: CDR1 MGHRA and CDR2 YSYEKL. J was trimmed by 9 bases and V by 0 bases; bases with no gene match: 9. The CDR3 extends over 16 amino acids. CDR3 region: CASSQDWAGGPGEQFF. As DNA, the CDR3 is TGCGCCAGCAGCCAAGATTGGGCGGGAGGGCCGGGTGAGCAGTTCTTC.

The table lists this clonotype with a few counts. The chain employs TRBV14 and TRBJ1-3, with D unclear. CDR1 SGHDN and CDR2 FVKESK come from the germline V gene. This CDR3 is built from 16 residues. Between the trimmed V and J ends, which lost 0 bases and 4 bases, there was a span of 13 bases. DNA of the CDR3: TGTGCCAGCAGCCAAGAAGTGGAGGGTTACGGAAACACCATATATTTT. Translating gives CASSQEVEGYGNTIYF.

The V call is TRBV5-1, the J call TRBJ1-2; TRBD1 is a possible D gene (6 bases). The CDR3 totals 14 residues. Trimming cost V 3 bases and J 4 bases, with 13 bases left between them. Germline loops: CDR1 SGHRS, CDR2 YFSETQ. The CDR3 DNA reads as TGCGCCAGCAGCTCCACAGGGTGGGCCTATGGCTACACCTTC. Its protein is CASSSTGWAYGYTF.

This clonotype was seen more than once but under ten times. The V gene is TRBV6-1, the J gene TRBJ2-1; D is unresolved. The CDR3 loop spans 15 amino acids. V gave up 6 bases and J gave up 1 base, with 13 bases separating them. CDR1 MNHNS and CDR2 SASEGT come from the germline V gene. The CDR3 DNA sequence: TGTGCCAGCAGAGAGGAACGGTCGTCCTACAATGAGCAGTTCTTC. Translated: CASREERSSYNEQFF.

This clonotype has more than one count but fewer than ten. The rearrangement uses TRBV4-1 and TRBJ2-3; 7 positions agree with TRBD1. This CDR3 is 18 amino acids long. The germline gives CDR1 MGHRA, CDR2 YSYEKL. Trimming removed 4 bases from V and 2 bases from J; junction bases left unmatched: 15. For the CDR3, the DNA is TGCGCCAGCAGCCGGGCCCGGGACAGCTATATTTTCACAGATACGCAGTATTTT. This translates into CASSRARDSYIFTDTQYF.

This clonotype has ten or more counts. This chain's CDR3 is CASSLLASGVYNEQFF. The CDR3 DNA reads TGCGCCAGCAGCTTGCTTGCTAGCGGAGTTTACAATGAGCAGTTCTTC. The chain employs TRBV5-1 and TRBJ2-1, with 7 bases aligning to TRBD2. The CDR3 spans 16 residues. Germline V gene data show CDR1 as SGHRS and CDR2 as YFSETQ. The V segment lost 1 base and the J segment 4 bases; nucleotides outside the gene matches: 8.

This clonotype occurred many times. The genes are TRBV20-1 and TRBJ2-7; 9 nucleotides align to TRBD2. CDR3 length: 16 residues. Unmatched junction bases numbered 10, after V lost 0 bases and J lost 4 bases. In germline, CDR1 is DFQATT, CDR2 SNEGSKA (reference sequence). The CDR3 region has the DNA TGCAGTGCTAGAGATCGAGGGACTAGCTACCCGTACGAGCAGTACTTC. Its translation is CSARDRGTSYPYEQYF.

This rearrangement joins TRBV28 to TRBJ2-7; tentatively, D is TRBD1 (6 bases). Germline V gives CDR1 MDHEN, CDR2 SYDVKM. The V end lost 7 bases, the J end lost 2 bases, and 15 bases lay between the germline ends. The CDR3 is 14 residues long. CDR3 in DNA: TGTGCCAGCACCAGGGGACGGTCCCCCTACGAGCAGTACTTC. This translates into CASTRGRSPYEQYF. The whole variable domain, filled in from reference TRBV28 and TRBJ2-7, reads DVKVTQSSRYLVKRTGEKVFLECVQDMDHENMFWYRQDPGLGLRLIYFSYDVKMKEKGDIPEGYSVSREKKERFSLILESASTNQTSMYLCASTRGRSPYEQYFGPGTRLTVT.

This clonotype was found a few times. The genes are TRBV7-9 and TRBJ2-7; D is unresolved. In germline, CDR1 is SEHNR, CDR2 FQNEAQ (reference sequence). Trimming stripped 1 base from V and 3 bases from J, with 7 bases between. This CDR3 region has 13 residues. In DNA form, the CDR3 reads TGTGCCAGCAGCTTAGGAGTTCTCTACGAGCAGTACTTC. Protein: CASSLGVLYEQYF. The entire variable domain, with the rest obtained from reference TRBV7-9 and TRBJ2-7, is as follows: DTGVSQNPRHKITKRGQNVTFRCDPISEHNRLYWYRQTLGQGPEFLTYFQNEAQLEKSRLLSDRFSAERPKGSFSTLEIQRTEQGDSAMYLCASSLGVLYEQYFGPGTRLTVT.

This clonotype appeared many times. The chain uses TRBV7-2 and TRBJ2-7, with TRBD1 identical over 8 bases. The length of the CDR3 is 14 residues. Germline V gene sequence: CDR1 SGHTA, CDR2 FQGNSA. The ends lost 3 bases at V and 9 bases at J; junction bases unmatched: 10. DNA for the CDR3: TGTGCCAGCAGCTTGGGACAGGAGAAGAATGGGCAGTACTTC. Translated: CASSLGQEKNGQYF.

This clonotype was seen many times. This rearrangement joins TRBV4-2 to TRBJ2-5; D uncertain. The CDR3 totals 16 residues. Germline V lookup: CDR1 LGHNA, CDR2 YNFKEQ. The V end was cut by 2 bases, the J end by 5 bases, with 18 bases between. The DNA for the CDR3 is TGTGCCAGCAGCCAAACGTCCCGCGGCTATTTCGAGACCCAGTACTTC. This encodes CASSQTSRGYFETQYF.

This sequence joins TRBV27 and TRBJ1-1, with TRBD1 matching 9 bases. The CDR3 has 16 amino acids. V shed 4 bases, J shed 5 bases, and the junction held 11 bases outside the gene matches. CDR1 and CDR2 from the germline V gene are MNHEY and SMNVEV (reference sequence). DNA for the CDR3: TGTGCCAGCAGTTCCCGGGACAGGGCTCGGAGAACTGAAGCTTTCTTT. This encodes CASSSRDRARRTEAFF.

This clonotype was seen once. The V and J genes are TRBV7-2 and TRBJ1-2; D ambiguous. The germline V gene encodes CDR1 SGHTA and CDR2 FQGNSA. CDR3 length: 12 amino acids. V lost 1 base and J lost 8, with 8 bases in between. The CDR3 loop is CASSLGVEGYTF. CDR3 DNA: TGTGCCAGCAGCTTAGGGGTGGAAGGCTACACCTTC.

The DNA for the CDR3 is TGCGCCAGCAGCTTGGGGGCTCTAGCGGCCAATGAGCAGTTCTTC. Its protein is CASSLGALAANEQFF. The chain employs TRBV5-1 and TRBJ2-1; 7 bases fit TRBD2. This CDR3 has 15 residues. The V gene's germline CDR1 is SGHRS and CDR2 YFSETQ. V lost 0 bases and J lost 6; bases outside the gene matches: 6.

The chain joins TRBV28 to TRBJ2-7; 7 bases align to TRBD2. The germline gives CDR1 MDHEN, CDR2 SYDVKM. The J segment lost 3 bases and the V segment lost 3 bases, leaving 8 bases of the junction unmatched. This CDR3 has 15 amino acids. For the CDR3, the DNA is TGTGCCAGCAGTTTTCTTGGGGGGGACCGCTACGAGCAGTACTTC. It translates to CASSFLGGDRYEQYF.

This rearrangement joins TRBV12-3 or TRBV12-4 to TRBJ2-1; no reliable D call. V dropped 2 bases and J dropped 5 bases, with 16 bases sitting between them. The CDR3 has 16 amino acids. Here the CDR3 DNA reads TGTGCCAGCAGTTTACTTTCTAGTAGGCTTAACAATGAGCAGTTCTTC. Encoded protein: CASSLLSSRLNNEQFF.

Only a few counts were recorded for this clonotype. The rearrangement uses TRBV19 and TRBJ2-1; maybe TRBD1 (6 bases). The CDR3 covers 17 residues. The ends were cut back, 2 bases at V and 1 base at J, with 15 bases in the middle. The germline gives CDR1 LNHDA, CDR2 SQIVND (reference sequence). The CDR3 region is CASSILRGSLSYNEQFF. In DNA form, the CDR3 reads TGTGCCAGTAGTATATTAAGGGGGAGTCTTTCCTACAATGAGCAGTTCTTC.

This clonotype was counted at least ten times. The chain employs TRBV12-3 or TRBV12-4 and TRBJ2-5; perhaps TRBD1 as D (5 bases). Trimming removed 7 bases at V and 4 bases at J, with 16 bases between. The CDR3 contains 14 residues. The CDR3 sequence is CASTIEGAAETQYF. CDR3 sequence (DNA): TGTGCCAGCACCATAGAAGGGGCGGCAGAGACCCAGTACTTC.

This clonotype turned up a few times. The chain employs TRBV6-1 and TRBJ2-7; a weak D match, TRBD1 (5 bases). V dropped 6 bases and J dropped 12 bases, with 24 bases sitting between them. CDR1 is MNHNS, CDR2 SASEGT, per germline. This CDR3 spans 14 amino acids. This CDR3 reads CASRANAQGIGPYF. Written as DNA, the CDR3 is TGTGCCAGCAGAGCTAATGCTCAGGGAATAGGTCCGTACTTC.

The chain carries TRBV12-3 or TRBV12-4 and TRBJ2-5, with D possibly called TRBD1 or TRBD2 (5 bases each). The CDR3 has 15 residues. V was shortened by 3 bases and J by 5 bases, with 16 bases between the two germline ends. The CDR3 loop is CASSFQGAFGETQYF. CDR3 coding DNA: TGTGCCAGCAGTTTCCAGGGAGCCTTCGGGGAGACCCAGTACTTC.

In its sample, this clonotype was seen many times. The chain carries TRBV28 and TRBJ2-7; D gene uncertain. The length of the CDR3 is 13 residues. The germline V gene encodes CDR1 MDHEN and CDR2 SYDVKM. Trimming took off 4 bases at V and 3 bases at J, with 10 bases between the two ends. The CDR3 sequence is CASSSWQDYEQYF. In nucleotides, the CDR3 is TGTGCCAGCAGTTCCTGGCAAGACTACGAGCAGTACTTC.